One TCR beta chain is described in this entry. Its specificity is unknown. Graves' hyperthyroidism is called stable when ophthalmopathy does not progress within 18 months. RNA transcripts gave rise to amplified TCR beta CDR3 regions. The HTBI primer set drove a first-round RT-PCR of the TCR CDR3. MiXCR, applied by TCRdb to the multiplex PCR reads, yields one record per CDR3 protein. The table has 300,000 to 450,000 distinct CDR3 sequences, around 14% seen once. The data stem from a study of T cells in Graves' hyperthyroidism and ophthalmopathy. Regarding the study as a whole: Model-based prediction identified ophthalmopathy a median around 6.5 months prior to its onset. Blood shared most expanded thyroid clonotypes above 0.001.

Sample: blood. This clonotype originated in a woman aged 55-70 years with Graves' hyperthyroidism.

The CDR3 DNA is TGTGCCAGTAGTGACAGGCCCAATCAGCCCCAGCATTTT. Its protein product is CASSDRPNQPQHF. J is TRBJ1-5 and V is TRBV19; D may be TRBD1 (6 bases). This CDR3 comprises 13 residues. The germline gives CDR1 LNHDA, CDR2 SQIVND (reference sequence). V lost 5 bases and J lost 3, with 8 bases in between. The whole variable domain, remainder taken from reference TRBV19 and TRBJ1-5, is DGGITQSPKYLFRKEGQNVTLSCEQNLNHDAMYWYRQDPGQGLRLIYYSQIVNDFQKGDIAEGYSVSREKKESFPLTVTSAQKNPTAFYLCASSDRPNQPQHFGDGTRLSIL.